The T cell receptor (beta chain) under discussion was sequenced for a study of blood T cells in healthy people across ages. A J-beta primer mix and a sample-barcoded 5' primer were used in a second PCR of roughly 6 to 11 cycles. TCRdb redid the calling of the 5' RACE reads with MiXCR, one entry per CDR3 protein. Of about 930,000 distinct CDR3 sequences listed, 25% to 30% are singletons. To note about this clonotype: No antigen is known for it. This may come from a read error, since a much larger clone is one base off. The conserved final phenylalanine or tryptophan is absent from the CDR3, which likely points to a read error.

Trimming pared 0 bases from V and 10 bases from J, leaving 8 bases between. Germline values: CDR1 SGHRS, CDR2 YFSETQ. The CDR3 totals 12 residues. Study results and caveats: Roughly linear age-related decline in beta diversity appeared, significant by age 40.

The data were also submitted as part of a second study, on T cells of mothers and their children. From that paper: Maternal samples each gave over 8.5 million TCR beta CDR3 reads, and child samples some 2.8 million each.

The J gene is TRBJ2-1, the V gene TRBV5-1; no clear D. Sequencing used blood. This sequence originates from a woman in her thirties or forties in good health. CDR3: CASSLVFREQFL. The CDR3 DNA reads TGCGCCAGCAGCTTGGTCTTCCGGGAGCAGTTCTTA.